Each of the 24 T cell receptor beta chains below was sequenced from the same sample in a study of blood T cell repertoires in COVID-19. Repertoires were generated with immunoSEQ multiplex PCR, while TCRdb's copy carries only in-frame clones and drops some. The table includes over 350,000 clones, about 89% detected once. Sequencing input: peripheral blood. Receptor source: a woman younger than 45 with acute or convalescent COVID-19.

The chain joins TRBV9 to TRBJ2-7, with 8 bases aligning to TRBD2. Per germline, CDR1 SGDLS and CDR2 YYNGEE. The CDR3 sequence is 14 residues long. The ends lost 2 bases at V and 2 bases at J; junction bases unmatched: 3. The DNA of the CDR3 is TGTGCCAGCAGCGTGTCGGGGGGGCCCTACGAGCAGTACTTC. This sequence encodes CASSVSGGPYEQYF.

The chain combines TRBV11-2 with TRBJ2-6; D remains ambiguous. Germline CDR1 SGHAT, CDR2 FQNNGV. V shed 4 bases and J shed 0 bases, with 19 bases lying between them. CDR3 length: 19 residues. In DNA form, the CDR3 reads TGTGCCAGCAGCTCCCCGAGGCTACTCTTGAGCTCTGGGGCCAACGTCCTGACTTTC. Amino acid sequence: CASSSPRLLLSSGANVLTF.

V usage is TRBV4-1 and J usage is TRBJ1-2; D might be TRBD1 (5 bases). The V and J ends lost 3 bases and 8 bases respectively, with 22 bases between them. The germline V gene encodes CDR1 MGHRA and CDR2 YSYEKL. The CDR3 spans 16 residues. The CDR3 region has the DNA TGCGCCAGCAGCCAGGACTACAGCTCCCGGGGCGGGGGCTACACCTTC. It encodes CASSQDYSSRGGGYTF.

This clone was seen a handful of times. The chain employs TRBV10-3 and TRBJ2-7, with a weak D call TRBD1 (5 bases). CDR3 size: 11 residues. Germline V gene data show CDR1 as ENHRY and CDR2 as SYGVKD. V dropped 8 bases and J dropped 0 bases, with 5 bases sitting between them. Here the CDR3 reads CAIQGSYEQYF. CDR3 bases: TGTGCCATCCAGGGCTCCTACGAGCAGTACTTC.

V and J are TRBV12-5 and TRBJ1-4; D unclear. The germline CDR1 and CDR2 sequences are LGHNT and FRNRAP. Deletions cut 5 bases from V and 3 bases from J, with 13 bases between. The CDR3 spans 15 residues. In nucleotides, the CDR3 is TGTGCTAGTGGTCGGGGAGAGGTGCCTAATGAAAAACTGTTTTTT. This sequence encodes CASGRGEVPNEKLFF.

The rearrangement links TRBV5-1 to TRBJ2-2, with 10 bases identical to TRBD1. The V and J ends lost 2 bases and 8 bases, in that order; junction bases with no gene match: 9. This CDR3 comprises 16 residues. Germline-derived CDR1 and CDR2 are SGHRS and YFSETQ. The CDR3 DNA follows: TGCGCCAGCAGCTTATCGACAGGGGGCTTGACGGGGGAGCTGTTTTTT. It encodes CASSLSTGGLTGELFF.

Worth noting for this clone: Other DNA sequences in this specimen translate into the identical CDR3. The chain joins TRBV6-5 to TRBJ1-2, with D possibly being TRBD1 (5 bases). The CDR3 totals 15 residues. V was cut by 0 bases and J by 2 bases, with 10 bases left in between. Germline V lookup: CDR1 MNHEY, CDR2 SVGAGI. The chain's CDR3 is CASSYSGTGNYGYTF. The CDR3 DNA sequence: TGTGCCAGCAGTTACTCGGGAACAGGCAACTATGGCTACACCTTC.

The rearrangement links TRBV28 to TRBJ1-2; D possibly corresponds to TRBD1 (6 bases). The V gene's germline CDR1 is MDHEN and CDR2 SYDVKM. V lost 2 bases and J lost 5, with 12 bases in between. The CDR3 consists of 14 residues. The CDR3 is CASSLPQRGYGYTF. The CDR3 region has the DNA TGTGCCAGCAGTTTACCCCAAAGGGGGTATGGCTACACCTTC.

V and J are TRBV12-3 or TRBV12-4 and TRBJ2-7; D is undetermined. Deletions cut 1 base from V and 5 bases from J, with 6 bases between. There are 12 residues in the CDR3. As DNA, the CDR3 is TGTGCCAGCAGTTTAGGACATGACGAGCAGTACTTC. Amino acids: CASSLGHDEQYF.

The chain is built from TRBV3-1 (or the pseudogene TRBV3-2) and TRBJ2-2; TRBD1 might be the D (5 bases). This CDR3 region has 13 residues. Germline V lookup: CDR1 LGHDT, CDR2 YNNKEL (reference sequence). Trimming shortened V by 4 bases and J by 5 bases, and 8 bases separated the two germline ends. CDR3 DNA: TGTGCCAGCAGCCTCAGGGTAACCGGGGAGCTGTTTTTT. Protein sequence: CASSLRVTGELFF.

The CDR3 nucleotides read TGTGCCTGGAGTAAGGAAGTAGACAGGGGTGCGAATGGCTACACCTTC. Amino acids: CAWSKEVDRGANGYTF. The V and J genes are TRBV30 and TRBJ1-2; 8 positions match TRBD1. Unmatched junction bases numbered 14, after V lost 2 bases and J lost 6 bases. Germline assignment: CDR1 GTSNPN and CDR2 SVGIG (reference sequence). The CDR3 loop spans 16 amino acids. The full variable domain, completed using reference TRBV30 and TRBJ1-2, is SQTIHQWPATLVQPVGSPLSLECTVEGTSNPNLYWYRQAAGRGLQLLFYSVGIGQISSEVPQNLSASRPQDRQFILSSKKLLLSDSGFYLCAWSKEVDRGANGYTFGSGTRLTVV.

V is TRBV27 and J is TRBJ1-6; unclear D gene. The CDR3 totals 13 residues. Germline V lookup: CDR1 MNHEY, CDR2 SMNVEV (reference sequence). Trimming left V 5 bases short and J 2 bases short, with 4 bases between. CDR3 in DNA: TGTGCCAGCAGTCAGACCTATAATTCACCCCTCCACTTT. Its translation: CASSQTYNSPLHF.

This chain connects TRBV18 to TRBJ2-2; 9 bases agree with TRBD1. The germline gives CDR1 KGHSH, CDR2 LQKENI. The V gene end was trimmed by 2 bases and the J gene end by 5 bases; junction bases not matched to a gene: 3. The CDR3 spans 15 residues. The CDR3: CASSPEQGATGELFF. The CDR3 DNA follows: TGTGCCAGCTCACCAGAACAGGGGGCGACCGGGGAGCTGTTTTTT.

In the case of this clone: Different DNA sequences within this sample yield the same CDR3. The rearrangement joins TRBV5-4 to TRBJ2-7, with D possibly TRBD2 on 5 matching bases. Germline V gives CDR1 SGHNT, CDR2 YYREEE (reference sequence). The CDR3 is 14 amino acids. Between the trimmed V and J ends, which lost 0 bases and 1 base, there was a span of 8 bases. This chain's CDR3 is CASSLEGGSYEQYF. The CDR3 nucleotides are TGTGCCAGCAGCTTGGAGGGCGGGTCCTACGAGCAGTACTTC.

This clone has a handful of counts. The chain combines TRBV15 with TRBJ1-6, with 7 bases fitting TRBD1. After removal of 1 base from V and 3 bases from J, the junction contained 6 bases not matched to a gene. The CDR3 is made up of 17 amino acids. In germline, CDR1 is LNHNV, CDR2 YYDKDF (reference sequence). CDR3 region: CATSRGPGQDYNSPLHF. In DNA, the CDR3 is TGTGCCACCAGCAGAGGCCCAGGACAGGACTATAATTCACCCCTCCACTTT.

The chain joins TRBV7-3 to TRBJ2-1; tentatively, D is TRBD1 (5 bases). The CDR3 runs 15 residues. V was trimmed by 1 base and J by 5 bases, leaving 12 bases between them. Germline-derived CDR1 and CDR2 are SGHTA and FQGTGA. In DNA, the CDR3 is TGTGCCAGCAGCTTAAGTGTGGGGCTCCACAATGAGCAGTTCTTC. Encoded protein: CASSLSVGLHNEQFF. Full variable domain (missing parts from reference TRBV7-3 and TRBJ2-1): GAGVSQTPSNKVTEKGKYVELRCDPISGHTALYWYRQSLGQGPEFLIYFQGTGAADDSGLPNDRFFAVRPEGSVSTLKIQRTERGDSAVYLCASSLSVGLHNEQFFGPGTRLTVL.

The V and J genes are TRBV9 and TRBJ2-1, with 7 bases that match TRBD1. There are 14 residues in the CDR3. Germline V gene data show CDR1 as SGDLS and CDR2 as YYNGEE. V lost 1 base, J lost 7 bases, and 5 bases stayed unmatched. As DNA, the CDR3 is TGTGCCAGCAGCGTACTGACAGGGCTGAATGAGCAGTTCTTC. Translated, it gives CASSVLTGLNEQFF.

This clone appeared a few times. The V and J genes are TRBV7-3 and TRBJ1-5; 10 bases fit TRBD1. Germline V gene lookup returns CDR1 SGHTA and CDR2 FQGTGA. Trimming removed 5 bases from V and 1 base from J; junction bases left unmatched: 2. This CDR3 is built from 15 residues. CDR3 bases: TGTGCCAGCAGCAAGGGACAGGGGAGCAATCAGCCCCAGCATTTT. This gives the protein CASSKGQGSNQPQHF.

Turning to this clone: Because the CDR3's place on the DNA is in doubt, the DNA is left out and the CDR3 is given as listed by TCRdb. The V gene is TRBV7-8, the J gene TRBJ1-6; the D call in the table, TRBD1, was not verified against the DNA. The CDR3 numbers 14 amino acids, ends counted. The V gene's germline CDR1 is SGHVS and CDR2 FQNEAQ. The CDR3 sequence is CASSFRARDSPLHF.

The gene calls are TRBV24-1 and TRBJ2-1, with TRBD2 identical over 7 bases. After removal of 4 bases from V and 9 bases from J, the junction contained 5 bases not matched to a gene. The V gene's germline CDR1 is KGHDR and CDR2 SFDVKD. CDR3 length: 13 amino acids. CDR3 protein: CATSDRLAFEQFF. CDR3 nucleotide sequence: TGTGCCACCAGTGACCGACTAGCCTTTGAGCAGTTCTTC.

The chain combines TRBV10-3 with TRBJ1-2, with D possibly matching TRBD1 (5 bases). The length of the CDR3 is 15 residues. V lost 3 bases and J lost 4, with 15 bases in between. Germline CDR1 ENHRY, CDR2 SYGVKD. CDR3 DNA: TGTGCCATCAGTGACGCGACGGGGGGGAGCTATGGCTACACCTTC. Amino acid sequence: CAISDATGGSYGYTF.

This CDR3 reads CASSQDRGTGYEQYF. CDR3 in DNA: TGTGCCAGCAGCCAAGATAGGGGTACGGGCTACGAGCAGTACTTC. This rearrangement joins TRBV3-1 (or the pseudogene TRBV3-2) to TRBJ2-7; TRBD1 might be the D (5 bases). The germline V and J ends were trimmed by 0 bases and 3 bases, with 12 bases remaining between them. The CDR3 covers 15 residues. The germline V gene encodes CDR1 LGHDT and CDR2 YNNKEL (reference sequence).

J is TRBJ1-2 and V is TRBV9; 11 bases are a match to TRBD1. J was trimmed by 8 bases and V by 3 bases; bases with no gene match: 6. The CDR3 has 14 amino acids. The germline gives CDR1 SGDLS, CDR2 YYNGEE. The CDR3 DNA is TGTGCCAGCAGCGCGGACAGGGGGCTGGGGGGCTACACCTTC. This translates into CASSADRGLGGYTF. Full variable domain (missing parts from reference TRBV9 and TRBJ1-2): DSGVTQTPKHLITATGQRVTLRCSPRSGDLSVYWYQQSLDQGLQFLIQYYNGEERAKGNILERFSAQQFPDLHSELNLSSLELGDSALYFCASSADRGLGGYTFGSGTRLTVV.

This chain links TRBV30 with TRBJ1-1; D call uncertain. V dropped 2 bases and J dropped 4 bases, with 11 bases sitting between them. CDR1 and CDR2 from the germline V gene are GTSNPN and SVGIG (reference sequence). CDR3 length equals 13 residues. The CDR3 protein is CAWSREGRTEAFF. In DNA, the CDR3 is TGTGCCTGGAGTCGGGAGGGTCGCACTGAAGCTTTCTTT.